The rows below give T cell receptor beta chains drawn from one sample of a study of T-cell memory formation after mild COVID-19. TCRdb itself ran the 5' RACE reads through MiXCR, one entry per CDR3 protein. The sample holds more than 350,000 distinct CDR3 sequences, 16% seen once. The sample comprised PBMCs or a T cell subset sorted from them (not recorded which). These receptor sequences come from a man between 18 and 35 years old who had mild COVID-19 (a few samples of this study predate the infection). Cell type and time point are not known. The CDR3 runs from the conserved cysteine through the conserved F or W. D genes are given only for firm matches. Some rows have no size entry. The others give once, few or many, or a class for an expanded clone.

d_gene | j_gene | abundance | v_gene | CDR3aa | CDR3nt
- | TRBJ2-3 | many | TRBV5-1 | CASSFSGATDTQYF | TGCGCCAGCAGCTTTAGTGGCGCTACTGATACGCAGTATTTT
TRBD1 | TRBJ2-5 | - | TRBV2 | CASSSFGQGTQETQYF | TGTGCCAGCAGTTCCTTCGGACAGGGGACCCAAGAGACCCAGTACTTC
TRBD1 | TRBJ1-6 | few | TRBV7-9 | CASSVTGGPRSPLHF | TGTGCCAGCAGCGTGACAGGGGGCCCTCGATCACCCCTCCACTTT
- | TRBJ2-5 | - | TRBV5-1 | CASRGGDPETQYF | TGCGCCAGCAGGGGTGGGGACCCAGAGACCCAGTACTTC
- | TRBJ1-1 | many | TRBV18 | CASSPQGEPHTEAFF | TGTGCCAGCTCACCACAAGGGGAACCCCACACTGAAGCTTTCTTT
- | TRBJ2-3 | many | TRBV7-3 | CASSTEAVADTQYF | TGTGCCAGCAGCACCGAGGCGGTGGCGGATACGCAGTATTTT
- | TRBJ2-5 | - | TRBV29-1 | CSVEEGAAGETQYF | TGCAGCGTTGAAGAGGGCGCCGCTGGGGAGACCCAGTACTTC
- | TRBJ1-6 | few | TRBV15 | CATSRASNSPLHF | TGTGCCACCAGCAGAGCAAGCAATTCACCCCTCCACTTT
TRBD2 | TRBJ2-5 | - | TRBV11-2 | CASSPHRTSGQETQYF | TGTGCCAGCAGCCCCCACAGGACTAGCGGGCAAGAGACCCAGTACTTC
TRBD1 | TRBJ1-2 | - | TRBV5-1 | CATQTGESGYGYTF | TGCGCCACCCAAACAGGGGAGAGCGGCTATGGCTACACCTTC
- | TRBJ1-4 | - | TRBV7-2 | CASSLGYRATNEKLFF | TGTGCCAGCAGCTTAGGTTACAGAGCAACTAATGAAAAACTGTTTTTT
- | TRBJ2-1 | few | TRBV5-1 | CASSAGSLPYNEQFF | TGCGCCAGCAGTGCCGGGAGCCTTCCCTACAATGAGCAGTTCTTC
- | TRBJ1-2 | few | TRBV10-3 | CAISGRGSDGYTF | TGTGCCATCAGTGGCCGGGGTAGCGATGGCTACACCTTC
- | TRBJ2-3 | few | TRBV4-3 | CASSQDRGTSSTDTQYF | TGCGCCAGCAGCCAAGACCGGGGGACCTCTAGCACAGATACGCAGTATTTT
- | TRBJ2-5 | few | TRBV10-3 | CAISDAQGSQETQYF | TGTGCCATCAGTGATGCACAGGGAAGCCAAGAGACCCAGTACTTC
- | TRBJ2-2 | - | TRBV3-1 | CASRKTGNTGELFF | TGTGCCAGCAGGAAAACAGGGAACACCGGGGAGCTGTTTTTT
- | TRBJ2-7 | few | TRBV14 | CASSRGVYEQYF | TGTGCCAGCAGCCGCGGGGTCTACGAGCAGTACTTC
- | TRBJ2-5 | - | TRBV3-1 | CASSQEVNQETQYF | TGTGCCAGCAGCCAAGAAGTCAACCAAGAGACCCAGTACTTC
- | TRBJ2-7 | few | TRBV29-1 | CSVGTRLSYEQYF | TGCAGCGTGGGGACGCGGCTCTCCTACGAGCAGTACTTC
TRBD2 | TRBJ2-2 | - | TRBV4-2 | CASSVEGGLAGPGELFF | TGTGCCAGCAGCGTCGAGGGGGGACTAGCGGGGCCCGGGGAGCTGTTTTTT
- | TRBJ1-2 | many | TRBV5-4 | CASSIGRHYGYTF | TGTGCCAGCAGCATCGGACGGCACTATGGCTACACCTTC
- | TRBJ2-1 | few | TRBV5-1 | CASSLALQLYNEQFF | TGCGCCAGCAGCTTGGCGCTACAACTGTACAATGAGCAGTTCTTC
TRBD1 | TRBJ1-1 | - | TRBV7-6 | CASSSGGTARDTEAFF | TGTGCCAGCAGCTCCGGAGGGACAGCCCGGGACACTGAAGCTTTCTTT
- | TRBJ2-3 | - | TRBV6-5 | CASTQTSVADTQYF | TGTGCCAGCACCCAAACTAGTGTAGCAGATACGCAGTATTTT
TRBD2 | TRBJ2-3 | - | TRBV18 | CASSPPMGGVTDTQYF | TGTGCCAGCTCACCTCCTATGGGGGGGGTCACAGATACGCAGTATTTT
- | TRBJ1-2 | few | TRBV11-2 | CASSPNAGRIYGYTF | TGTGCCAGCAGCCCCAATGCAGGTCGTATCTATGGCTACACCTTC
- | TRBJ2-7 | many | TRBV7-2 | CATSAGPNYEQYF | TGTGCCACCTCCGCGGGACCGAACTACGAGCAGTACTTC
- | TRBJ2-7 | - | TRBV6-2/TRBV6-3 | CASSQSGQGLYEQYF | TGTGCCAGCAGTCAGTCCGGGCAGGGGCTCTACGAGCAGTACTTC
- | TRBJ1-6 | few | TRBV24-1 | CATSDSQGGYNSPLHF | TGTGCCACCAGTGATTCCCAAGGAGGCTATAATTCACCCCTCCACTTT